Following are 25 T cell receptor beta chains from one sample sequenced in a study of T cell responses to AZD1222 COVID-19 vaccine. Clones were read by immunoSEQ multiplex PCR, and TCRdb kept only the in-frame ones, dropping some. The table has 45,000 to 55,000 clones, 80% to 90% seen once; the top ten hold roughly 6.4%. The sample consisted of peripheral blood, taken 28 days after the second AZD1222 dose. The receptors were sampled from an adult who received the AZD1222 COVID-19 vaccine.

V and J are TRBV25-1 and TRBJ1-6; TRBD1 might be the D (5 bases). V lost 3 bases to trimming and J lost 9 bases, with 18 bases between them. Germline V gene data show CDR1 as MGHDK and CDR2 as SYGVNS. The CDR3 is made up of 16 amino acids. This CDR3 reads CASSDEGTPGASPLHF. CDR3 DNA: TGTGCCAGCAGTGACGAAGGGACTCCTGGGGCTTCACCCCTCCACTTT.

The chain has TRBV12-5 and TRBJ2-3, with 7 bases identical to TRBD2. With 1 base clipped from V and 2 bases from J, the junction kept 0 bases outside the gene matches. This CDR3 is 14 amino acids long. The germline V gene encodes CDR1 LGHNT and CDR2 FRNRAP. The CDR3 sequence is CASGLGLATDTQYF. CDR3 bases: TGTGCTAGTGGTTTGGGACTAGCCACAGATACGCAGTATTTT.

The CDR3 loop reads CATSDFGFDNEQFF. CDR3 in DNA: TGTGCCACCAGTGATTTTGGCTTTGACAATGAGCAGTTCTTC. The chain couples TRBV24-1 to TRBJ2-1; the D is unclear. CDR1 is KGHDR, CDR2 SFDVKD, per germline. CDR3 length equals 14 residues. Trimming stripped 1 base from V and 5 bases from J, with 8 bases between.

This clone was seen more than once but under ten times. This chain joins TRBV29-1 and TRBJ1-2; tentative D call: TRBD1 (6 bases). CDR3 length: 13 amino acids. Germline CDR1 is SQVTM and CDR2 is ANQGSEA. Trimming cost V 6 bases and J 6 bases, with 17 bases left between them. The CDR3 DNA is TGCAGCGTCGCCGGTGGGGGGCAAAATGGCTACACCTTC. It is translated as CSVAGGGQNGYTF.

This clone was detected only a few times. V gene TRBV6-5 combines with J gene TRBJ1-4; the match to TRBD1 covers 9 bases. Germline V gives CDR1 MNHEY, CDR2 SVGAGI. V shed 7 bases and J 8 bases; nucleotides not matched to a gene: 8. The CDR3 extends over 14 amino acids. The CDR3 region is CASTLTGGGEKLFF. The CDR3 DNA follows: TGTGCCAGCACTCTGACAGGGGGAGGAGAAAAACTGTTTTTT.

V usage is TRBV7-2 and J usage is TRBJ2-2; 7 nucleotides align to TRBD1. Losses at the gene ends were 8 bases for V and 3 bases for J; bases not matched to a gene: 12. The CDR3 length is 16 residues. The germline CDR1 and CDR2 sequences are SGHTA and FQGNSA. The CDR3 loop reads CASGWSDRAYTGELFF. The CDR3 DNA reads TGTGCCAGCGGATGGAGCGACAGGGCGTACACCGGGGAGCTGTTTTTT.

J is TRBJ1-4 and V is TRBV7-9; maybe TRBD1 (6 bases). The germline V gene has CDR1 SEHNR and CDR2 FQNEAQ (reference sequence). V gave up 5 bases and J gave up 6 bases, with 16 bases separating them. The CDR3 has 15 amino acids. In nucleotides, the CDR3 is TGTGCCAGCAGCCCGGGGGCTGGGGGCGATGAAAAACTGTTTTTT. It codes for CASSPGAGGDEKLFF.

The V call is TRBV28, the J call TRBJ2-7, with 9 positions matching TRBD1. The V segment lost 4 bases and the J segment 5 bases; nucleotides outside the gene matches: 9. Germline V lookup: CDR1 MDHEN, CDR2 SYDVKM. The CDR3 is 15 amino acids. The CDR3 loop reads CASSSAGTGPNEQYF. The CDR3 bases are TGTGCCAGCAGTTCGGCCGGGACAGGGCCCAACGAGCAGTACTTC.

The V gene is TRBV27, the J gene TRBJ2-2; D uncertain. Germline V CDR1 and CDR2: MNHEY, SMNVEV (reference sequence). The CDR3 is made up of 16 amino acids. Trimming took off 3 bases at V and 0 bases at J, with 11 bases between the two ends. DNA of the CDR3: TGTGCCAGCAGTTTTCCGTCAAGACCGAACACCGGGGAGCTGTTTTTT. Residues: CASSFPSRPNTGELFF.

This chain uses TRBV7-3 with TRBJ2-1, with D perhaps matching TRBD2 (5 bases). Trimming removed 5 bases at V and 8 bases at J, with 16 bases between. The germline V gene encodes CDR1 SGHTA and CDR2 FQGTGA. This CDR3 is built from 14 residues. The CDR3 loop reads CASSPGDPGDEQFF. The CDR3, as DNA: TGTGCCAGCAGCCCTGGTGACCCCGGGGATGAGCAGTTCTTC.

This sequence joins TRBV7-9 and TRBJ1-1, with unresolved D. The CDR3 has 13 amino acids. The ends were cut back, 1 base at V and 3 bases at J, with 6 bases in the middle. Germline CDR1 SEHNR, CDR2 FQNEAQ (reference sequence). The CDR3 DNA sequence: TGTGCCAGCAGCTTAGTCGCGGACACTGAAGCTTTCTTT. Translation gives CASSLVADTEAFF. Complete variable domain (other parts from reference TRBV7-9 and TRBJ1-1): DTGVSQNPRHKITKRGQNVTFRCDPISEHNRLYWYRQTLGQGPEFLTYFQNEAQLEKSRLLSDRFSAERPKGSFSTLEIQRTEQGDSAMYLCASSLVADTEAFFGQGTRLTVV.

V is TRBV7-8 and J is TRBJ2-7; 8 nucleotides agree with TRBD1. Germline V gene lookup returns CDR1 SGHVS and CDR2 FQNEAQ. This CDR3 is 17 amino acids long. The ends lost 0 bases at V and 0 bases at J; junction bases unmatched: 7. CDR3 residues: CASSLAQGAKLSYEQYF. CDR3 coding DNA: TGTGCCAGCAGCTTAGCGCAGGGGGCGAAACTCTCCTACGAGCAGTACTTC.

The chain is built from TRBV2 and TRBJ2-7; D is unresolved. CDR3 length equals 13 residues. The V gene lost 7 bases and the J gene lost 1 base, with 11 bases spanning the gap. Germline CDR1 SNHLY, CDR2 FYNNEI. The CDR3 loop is CASTHGVSYEQYF. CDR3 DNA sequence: TGTGCCAGCACCCACGGCGTTTCCTACGAGCAGTACTTC. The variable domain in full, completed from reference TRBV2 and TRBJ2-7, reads EPEVTQTPSHQVTQMGQEVILRCVPISNHLYFYWYRQILGQKVEFLVSFYNNEISEKSEIFDDQFSVERPDGSNFTLKIRSTKLEDSAMYFCASTHGVSYEQYFGPGTRLTVT.

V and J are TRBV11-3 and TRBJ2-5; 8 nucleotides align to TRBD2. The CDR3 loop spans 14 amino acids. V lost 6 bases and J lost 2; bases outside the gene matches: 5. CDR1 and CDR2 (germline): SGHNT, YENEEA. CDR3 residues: CASSLLAGQETQYF. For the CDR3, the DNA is TGTGCCAGCAGTCTTCTAGCGGGTCAAGAGACCCAGTACTTC.

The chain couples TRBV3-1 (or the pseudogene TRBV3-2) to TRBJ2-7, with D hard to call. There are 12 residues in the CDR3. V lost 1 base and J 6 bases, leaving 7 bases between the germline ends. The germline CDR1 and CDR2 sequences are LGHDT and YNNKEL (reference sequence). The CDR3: CASSQVRSEQYF. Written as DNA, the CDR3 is TGTGCCAGCAGCCAAGTTAGGTCCGAGCAGTACTTC.

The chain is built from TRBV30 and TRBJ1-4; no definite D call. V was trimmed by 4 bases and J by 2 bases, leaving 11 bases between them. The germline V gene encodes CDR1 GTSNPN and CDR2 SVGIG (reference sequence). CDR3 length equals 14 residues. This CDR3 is CAWTPRPTNEKLFF. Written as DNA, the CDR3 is TGTGCCTGGACCCCGCGTCCCACTAATGAAAAACTGTTTTTT.

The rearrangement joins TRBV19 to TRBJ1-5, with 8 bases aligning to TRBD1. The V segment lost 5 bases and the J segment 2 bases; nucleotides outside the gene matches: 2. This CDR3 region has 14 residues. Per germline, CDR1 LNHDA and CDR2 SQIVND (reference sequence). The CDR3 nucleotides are TGTGCCAGTAGTTCGACAGGGGGCAATCAGCCCCAGCATTTT. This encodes CASSSTGGNQPQHF.

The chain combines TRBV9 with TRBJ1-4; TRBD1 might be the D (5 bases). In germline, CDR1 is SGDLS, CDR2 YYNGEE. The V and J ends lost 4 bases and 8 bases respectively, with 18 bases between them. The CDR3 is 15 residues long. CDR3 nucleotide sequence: TGTGCCAGCAGCCCCCCAGGGAGGGATGGGGAAAAACTGTTTTTT. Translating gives CASSPPGRDGEKLFF.

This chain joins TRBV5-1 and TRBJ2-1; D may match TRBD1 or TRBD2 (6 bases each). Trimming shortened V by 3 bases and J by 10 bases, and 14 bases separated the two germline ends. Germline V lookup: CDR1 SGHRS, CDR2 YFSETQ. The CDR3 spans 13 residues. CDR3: CASSSDLGGEQFF. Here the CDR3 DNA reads TGCGCCAGCAGCTCGGACCTGGGGGGCGAGCAGTTCTTC.

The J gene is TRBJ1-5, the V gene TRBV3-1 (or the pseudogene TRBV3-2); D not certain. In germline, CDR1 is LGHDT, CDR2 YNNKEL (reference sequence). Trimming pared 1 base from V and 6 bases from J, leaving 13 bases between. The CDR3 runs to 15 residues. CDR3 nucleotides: TGTGCCAGCAGCCAAGGTATCCCGGGGAGTCAGCCCCAGCATTTT. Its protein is CASSQGIPGSQPQHF.

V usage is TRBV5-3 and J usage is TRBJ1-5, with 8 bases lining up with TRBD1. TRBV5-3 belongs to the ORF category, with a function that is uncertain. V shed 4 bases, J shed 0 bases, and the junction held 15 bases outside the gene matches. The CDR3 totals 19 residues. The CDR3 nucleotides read TGTGCCAGAAGCCCAGGGGACAGGAAAAGCGGGTATAGCAATCAGCCCCAGCATTTT. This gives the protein CARSPGDRKSGYSNQPQHF.

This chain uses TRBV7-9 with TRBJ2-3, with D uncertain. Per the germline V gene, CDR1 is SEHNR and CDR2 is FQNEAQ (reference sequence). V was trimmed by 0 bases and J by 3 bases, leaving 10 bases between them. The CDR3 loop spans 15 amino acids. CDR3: CASSLASARTDTQYF. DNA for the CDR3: TGTGCCAGCAGCTTAGCGTCGGCTAGAACAGATACGCAGTATTTT. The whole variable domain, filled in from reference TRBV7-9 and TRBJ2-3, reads DTGVSQNPRHKITKRGQNVTFRCDPISEHNRLYWYRQTLGQGPEFLTYFQNEAQLEKSRLLSDRFSAERPKGSFSTLEIQRTEQGDSAMYLCASSLASARTDTQYFGPGTRLTVL.

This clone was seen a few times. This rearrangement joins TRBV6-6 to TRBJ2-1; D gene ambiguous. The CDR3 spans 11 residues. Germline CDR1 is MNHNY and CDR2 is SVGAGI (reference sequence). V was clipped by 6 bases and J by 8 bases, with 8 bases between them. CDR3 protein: CASRILDEQFF. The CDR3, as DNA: TGTGCCAGCAGAATTTTGGATGAGCAGTTCTTC.

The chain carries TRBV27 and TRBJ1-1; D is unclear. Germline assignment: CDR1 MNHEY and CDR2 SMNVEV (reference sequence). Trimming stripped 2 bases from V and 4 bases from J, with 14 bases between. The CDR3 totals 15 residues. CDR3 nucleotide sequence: TGTGCCAGCAGTTTAGGGTGGGGAGGTAGCACTGAAGCTTTCTTT. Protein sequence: CASSLGWGGSTEAFF.

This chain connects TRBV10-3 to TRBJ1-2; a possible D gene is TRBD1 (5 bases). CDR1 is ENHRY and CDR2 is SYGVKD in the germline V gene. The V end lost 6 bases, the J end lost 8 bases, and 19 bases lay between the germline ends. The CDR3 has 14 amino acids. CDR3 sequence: CAIRSGAVQGGYTF. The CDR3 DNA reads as TGTGCCATCAGATCCGGGGCTGTCCAAGGGGGCTACACCTTC.